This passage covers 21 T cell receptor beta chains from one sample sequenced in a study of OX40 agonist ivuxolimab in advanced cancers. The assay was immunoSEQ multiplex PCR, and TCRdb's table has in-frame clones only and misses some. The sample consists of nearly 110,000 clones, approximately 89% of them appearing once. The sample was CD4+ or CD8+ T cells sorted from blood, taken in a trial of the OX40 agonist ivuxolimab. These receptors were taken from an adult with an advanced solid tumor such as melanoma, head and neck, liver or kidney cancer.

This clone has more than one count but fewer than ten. Written as DNA, the CDR3 is TGCGCCAGCAGAACAACCCCGGGACAGGCCTACGAGCAGTACTTC. Translated: CASRTTPGQAYEQYF. The chain is built from TRBV5-1 and TRBJ2-7; 8 bases are a match to TRBD1. Germline V gene data show CDR1 as SGHRS and CDR2 as YFSETQ. The CDR3 loop spans 15 amino acids. With V trimmed by 5 bases and J by 2 bases, 9 bases remained unmatched.

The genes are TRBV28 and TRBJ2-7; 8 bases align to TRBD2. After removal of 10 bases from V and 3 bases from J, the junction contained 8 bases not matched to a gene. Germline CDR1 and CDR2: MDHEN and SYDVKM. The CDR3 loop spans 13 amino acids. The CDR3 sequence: CATNRGTSYEQYF. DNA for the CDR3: TGTGCCACCAACCGCGGGACTAGCTACGAGCAGTACTTC.

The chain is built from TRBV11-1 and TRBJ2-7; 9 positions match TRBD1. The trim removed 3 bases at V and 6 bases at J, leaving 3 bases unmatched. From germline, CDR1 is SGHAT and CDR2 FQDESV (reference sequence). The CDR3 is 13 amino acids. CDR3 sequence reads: CASSLRQGGEQYF. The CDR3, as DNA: TGTGCCAGCAGCTTGCGACAGGGGGGCGAGCAGTACTTC.

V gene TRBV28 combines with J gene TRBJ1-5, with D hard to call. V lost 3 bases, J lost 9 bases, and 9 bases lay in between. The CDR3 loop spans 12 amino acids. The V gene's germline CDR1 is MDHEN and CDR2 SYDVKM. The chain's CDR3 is CASSLAPTPQHF. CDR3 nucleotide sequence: TGTGCCAGCAGTTTGGCCCCCACGCCCCAGCATTTT.

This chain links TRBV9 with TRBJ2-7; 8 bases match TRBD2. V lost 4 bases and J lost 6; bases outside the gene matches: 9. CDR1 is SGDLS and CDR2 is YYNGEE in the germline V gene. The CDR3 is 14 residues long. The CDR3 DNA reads TGTGCCAGCAGCCCGTCAGCGGGGGCTTTCGAGCAGTACTTC. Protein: CASSPSAGAFEQYF.

The CDR3 sequence is CASSLYPGRETQYF. For the CDR3, the DNA is TGTGCCAGCAGCTTGTATCCGGGGAGAGAGACCCAGTACTTC. This chain links TRBV5-6 with TRBJ2-5; weak D call: TRBD2 (5 bases). V lost 1 base and J lost 4, with 11 bases in between. Germline V gives CDR1 SGHDT, CDR2 YYEEEE. CDR3 length: 14 amino acids.

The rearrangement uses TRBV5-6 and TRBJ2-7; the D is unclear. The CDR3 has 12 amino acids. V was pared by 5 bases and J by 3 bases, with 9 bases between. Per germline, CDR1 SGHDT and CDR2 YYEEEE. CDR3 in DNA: TGTGCCAGCAGGGGTGTAGGCTACGAGCAGTACTTC. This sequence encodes CASRGVGYEQYF.

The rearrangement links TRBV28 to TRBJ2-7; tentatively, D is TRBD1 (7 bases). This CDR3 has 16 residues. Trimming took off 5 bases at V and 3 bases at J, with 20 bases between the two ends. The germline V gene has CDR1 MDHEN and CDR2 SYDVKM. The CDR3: CASSTGGGGIGYEQYF. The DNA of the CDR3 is TGTGCCAGCAGTACCGGAGGAGGGGGCATTGGCTACGAGCAGTACTTC.

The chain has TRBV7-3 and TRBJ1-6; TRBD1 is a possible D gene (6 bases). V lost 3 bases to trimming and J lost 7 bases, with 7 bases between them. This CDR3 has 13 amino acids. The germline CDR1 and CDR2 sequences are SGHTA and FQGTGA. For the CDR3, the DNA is TGTGCCAGCAGCTTGGGGGCGAATTCACCCCTCCACTTT. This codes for CASSLGANSPLHF.

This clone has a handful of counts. The CDR3 DNA sequence: TGTGCCAGCAGCTCCGACCGATCCTACGAGCAGTACTTC. It translates to CASSSDRSYEQYF. V and J are TRBV5-6 and TRBJ2-7, with no clear D. Germline lookup yields CDR1 SGHDT and CDR2 YYEEEE. CDR3 size: 13 residues. The V end was cut by 3 bases, the J end by 1 base, with 8 bases between.

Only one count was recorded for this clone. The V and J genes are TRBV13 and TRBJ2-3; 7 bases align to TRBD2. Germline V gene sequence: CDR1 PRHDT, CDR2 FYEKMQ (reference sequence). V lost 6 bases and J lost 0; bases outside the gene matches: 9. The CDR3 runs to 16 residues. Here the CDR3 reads CASSSRDYTSTDTQYF. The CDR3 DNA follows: TGTGCCAGCAGTTCTCGGGACTACACTAGCACAGATACGCAGTATTTT.

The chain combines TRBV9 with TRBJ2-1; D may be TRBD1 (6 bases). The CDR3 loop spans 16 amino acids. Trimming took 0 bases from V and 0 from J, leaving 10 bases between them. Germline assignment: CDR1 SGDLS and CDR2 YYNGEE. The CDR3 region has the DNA TGTGCCAGCAGCGTAGTAGGACAGCCCTCCTACAATGAGCAGTTCTTC. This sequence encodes CASSVVGQPSYNEQFF.

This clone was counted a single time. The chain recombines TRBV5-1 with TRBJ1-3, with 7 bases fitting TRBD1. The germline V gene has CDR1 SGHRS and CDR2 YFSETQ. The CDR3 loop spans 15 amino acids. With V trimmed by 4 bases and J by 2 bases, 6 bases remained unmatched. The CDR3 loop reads CASSTGTATGNTIYF. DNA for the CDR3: TGCGCCAGCAGCACTGGGACAGCCACTGGAAACACCATATATTTT. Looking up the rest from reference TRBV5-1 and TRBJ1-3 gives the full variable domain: KAGVTQTPRYLIKTRGQQVTLSCSPISGHRSVSWYQQTPGQGLQFLFEYFSETQRNKGNFPGRFSGRQFSNSRSEMNVSTLELGDSALYLCASSTGTATGNTIYFGEGSWLTVV.

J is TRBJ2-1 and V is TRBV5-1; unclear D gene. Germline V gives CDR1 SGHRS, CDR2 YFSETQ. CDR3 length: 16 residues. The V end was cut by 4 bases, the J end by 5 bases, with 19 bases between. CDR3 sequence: CASSLRDSRNDNEQFF. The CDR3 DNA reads TGCGCCAGCAGCCTAAGGGATTCCAGGAATGACAATGAGCAGTTCTTC.

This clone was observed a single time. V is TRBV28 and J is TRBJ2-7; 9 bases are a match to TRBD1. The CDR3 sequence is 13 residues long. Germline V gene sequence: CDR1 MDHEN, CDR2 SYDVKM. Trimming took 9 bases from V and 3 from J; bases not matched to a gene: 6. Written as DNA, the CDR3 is TGTGCCAGTATCCGGGACAGGGACTACGAGCAGTACTTC. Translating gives CASIRDRDYEQYF.

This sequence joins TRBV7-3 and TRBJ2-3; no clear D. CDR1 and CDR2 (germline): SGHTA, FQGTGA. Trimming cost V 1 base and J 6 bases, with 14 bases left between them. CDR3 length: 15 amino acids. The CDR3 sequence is CASSLIGRDLDTQYF. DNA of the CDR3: TGTGCCAGCAGCTTAATCGGACGCGATCTGGATACGCAGTATTTT.

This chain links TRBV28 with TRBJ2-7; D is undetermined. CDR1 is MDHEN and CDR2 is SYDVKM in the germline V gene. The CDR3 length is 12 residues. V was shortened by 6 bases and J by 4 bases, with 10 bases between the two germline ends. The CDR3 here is CASSSKLYEQYF. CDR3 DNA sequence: TGTGCCAGCAGCAGCAAACTGTACGAGCAGTACTTC.

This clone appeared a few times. For the CDR3, the DNA is TGTGCCAGCATAGTAGGGGGGGATGGCTACACCTTC. The encoded protein is CASIVGGDGYTF. The chain joins TRBV6-1 to TRBJ1-2; D might be TRBD1 (6 bases). CDR3 length equals 12 residues. V was pared by 7 bases and J by 6 bases, with 12 bases between. CDR1 and CDR2 from the germline V gene are MNHNS and SASEGT.

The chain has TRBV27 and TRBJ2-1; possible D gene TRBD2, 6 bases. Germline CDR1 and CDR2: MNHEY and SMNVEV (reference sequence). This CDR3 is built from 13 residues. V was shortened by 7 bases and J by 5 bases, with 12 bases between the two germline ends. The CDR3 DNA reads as TGTGCCAGCAATCCAGGAGGGCACAATGAGCAGTTCTTC. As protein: CASNPGGHNEQFF.

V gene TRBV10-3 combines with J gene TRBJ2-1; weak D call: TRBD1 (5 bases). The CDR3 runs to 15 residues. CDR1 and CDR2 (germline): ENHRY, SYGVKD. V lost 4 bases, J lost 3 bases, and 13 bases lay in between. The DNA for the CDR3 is TGTGCCATCAGTGGGGCCCCCCAGGGCTACAATGAGCAGTTCTTC. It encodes CAISGAPQGYNEQFF.

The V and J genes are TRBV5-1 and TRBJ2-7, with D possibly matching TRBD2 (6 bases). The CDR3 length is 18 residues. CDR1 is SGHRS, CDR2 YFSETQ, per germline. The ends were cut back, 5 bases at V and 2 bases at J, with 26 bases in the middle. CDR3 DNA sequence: TGCGCCAGCAGTGTGCACCACGGGACTGACCCTACGCCCTACGAGCAGTACTTC. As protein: CASSVHHGTDPTPYEQYF.